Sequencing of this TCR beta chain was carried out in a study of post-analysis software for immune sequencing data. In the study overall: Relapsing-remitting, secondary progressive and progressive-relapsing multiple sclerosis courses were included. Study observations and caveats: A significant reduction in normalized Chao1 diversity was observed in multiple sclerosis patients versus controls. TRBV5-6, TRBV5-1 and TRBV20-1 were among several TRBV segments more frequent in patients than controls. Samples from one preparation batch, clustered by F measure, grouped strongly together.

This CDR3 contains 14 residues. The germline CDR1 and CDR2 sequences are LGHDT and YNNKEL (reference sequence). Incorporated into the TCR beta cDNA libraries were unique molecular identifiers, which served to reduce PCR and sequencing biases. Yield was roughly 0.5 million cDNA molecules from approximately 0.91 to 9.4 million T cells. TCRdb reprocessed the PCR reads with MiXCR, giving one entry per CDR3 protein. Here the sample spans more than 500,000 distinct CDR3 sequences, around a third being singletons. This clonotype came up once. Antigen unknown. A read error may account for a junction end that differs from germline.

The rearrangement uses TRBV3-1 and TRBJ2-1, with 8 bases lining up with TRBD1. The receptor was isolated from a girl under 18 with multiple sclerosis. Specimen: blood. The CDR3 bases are TGTGCCTGCAGCCGGACAGGGACCCACAATGAGCAGTTCTTC. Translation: CACSRTGTHNEQFF.